This is a list of T cell receptor beta chains from one sample in a study of blood T cell repertoires in COVID-19. Assay used: immunoSEQ multiplex PCR; TCRdb lists only in-frame clones, some missing. The sample carries around 150,000 clones, 70% to 85% recorded once. The sequenced sample was peripheral blood. The receptor set was obtained from a woman older than 75 with acute or convalescent COVID-19. CDR3s include the opening cysteine and the closing phenylalanine or tryptophan. A D gene is named only where the DNA matches it firmly. The listing skips clone size in some rows; elsewhere it reads once, few, many or a size class.

d_call	j_call	clone_size	v_call	cdr3_nt	cdr3_aa
TRBD2	TRBJ2-2	-	TRBV24-1	TGTGCCACCAGTGACCCTCGGAGCGGGAACGCCGGGGAGCTGTTTTTT	CATSDPRSGNAGELFF
TRBD2	TRBJ2-2	-	TRBV7-9	TGTGCCAGCAAAGTGACTAGCGGATCCACCGGGGAGCTGTTTTTT	CASKVTSGSTGELFF
TRBD1	TRBJ1-1	-	TRBV6-1	TGTGCCAGCAGTGAAGCGGGACAGGCGGGGAACACTGAAGCTTTCTTT	CASSEAGQAGNTEAFF
TRBD2	TRBJ2-3	-	TRBV5-1	TGCGCCAGCAGCAACGCCGGGACTAGCGGGGACCCCACAGATACGCAGTATTTT	CASSNAGTSGDPTDTQYF
TRBD2	TRBJ2-2	-	TRBV18	TGTGCCAGCTCCGGGACTAGCGGAACGAACACCGGGGAGCTGTTTTTT	CASSGTSGTNTGELFF
-	TRBJ2-1	-	TRBV3-1/TRBV3-2	TGTGCCAGCAGCCGGGGCAGTACGGAGTTCTTC	CASSRGSTEFF
-	TRBJ2-1	-	TRBV15	TGTGCCACCAGTCTCGACAGGTACTACAATGAGCAGTTCTTC	CATSLDRYYNEQFF
-	TRBJ1-1	-	TRBV5-1	TGCGCCAGCAGCTTGGTCGGGACTGAAGCTTTCTTT	CASSLVGTEAFF
TRBD1	TRBJ2-7	once	TRBV2	TGTGCCAGCAGAGCCGGGACAGAATCCTACGAGCAGTACTTC	CASRAGTESYEQYF
-	TRBJ1-4	once	TRBV6-5	TGTGCCAGCAGGGAGGACAGCGGTGTTGAAAAACTGTTTTTT	CASREDSGVEKLFF
TRBD1	TRBJ1-2	-	TRBV6-5	TGTGCCAGCAGCCTGACAGGGCTAGCTAACTATGGCTACACCTTC	CASSLTGLANYGYTF
TRBD1	TRBJ2-2	-	TRBV18	TGTGCCAGCTCAGCAGCGGACAGGAGAGGCACCGGGGAGCTGTTTTTT	CASSAADRRGTGELFF
-	TRBJ2-3	-	TRBV25-1	TGTGCCAGCAGTGAAAATACGCAGGGGGATACGCAGTATTTT	CASSENTQGDTQYF
-	TRBJ2-7	few	TRBV15	TGTGCCACCAGCAGAGAGGGCCCCTACGAGCAGTACTTC	CATSREGPYEQYF
-	TRBJ2-1	-	TRBV5-1	TGCGCCAGCAGCTTGGGAGTTAACAGGATCGATGAGCAGTTCTTC	CASSLGVNRIDEQFF
TRBD1	TRBJ1-5	-	TRBV5-1	TGCGCCAGCAGCTCTGGACAGGCCCTAGAGCCCCAGCATTTT	CASSSGQALEPQHF
TRBD1	TRBJ1-5	once	TRBV19	TGTGCCAGTAGTAGACAGGGAACCTATAGCAATCAGCCCCAGCATTTT	CASSRQGTYSNQPQHF
-	TRBJ2-7	-	TRBV6-5	TGTGCCAGCAGTCCCCAGGGTAGCATTACCTACGAGCAGTACTTC	CASSPQGSITYEQYF
TRBD1	TRBJ2-7	-	TRBV10-3	TGTGCCATCAGTTCCGGGACAGGGGTGGTCCACGAGCAGTACTTC	CAISSGTGVVHEQYF
TRBD1	TRBJ1-6	-	TRBV4-3	TGCGCCAGCAGCCAAGACGAGGGGGCGGGATCACCCCTCCACTTT	CASSQDEGAGSPLHF
-	TRBJ1-1	-	TRBV6-6	TGTGCCAGCAGCCCGGTAGGACAGAACACTGAAGCTTTCTTT	CASSPVGQNTEAFF
-	TRBJ2-6	-	TRBV10-3	TGTGCCATCAGTGAGCAGGGGTCCGGTGGGGCCAACGTCCTGACTTTC	CAISEQGSGGANVLTF
TRBD1	TRBJ1-1	-	TRBV6-2/TRBV6-3	TGTGCCAGCAGTCCGGCCGGGACAGGGGGACTCACTGAAGCTTTCTTT	CASSPAGTGGLTEAFF
-	TRBJ2-2	-	TRBV18	TGTGCCAGCTCACCGACGACTACCGGGGAGCTGTTTTTT	CASSPTTTGELFF
-	TRBJ2-1	once	TRBV10-3	TGTGCCACCCGCTCGGGAGCGGCCTACAATGAGCAGTTCTTC	CATRSGAAYNEQFF
-	TRBJ1-5	many	TRBV5-6	TGTGCCAGCAGCGGAGGGAACGGTCAGCCCCAGCATTTT	CASSGGNGQPQHF
TRBD1	TRBJ2-1	-	TRBV4-3	TGCGCCAGCAGCCTGGCAGGGGGTAATGAGCAGTTCTTC	CASSLAGGNEQFF
-	TRBJ1-2	-	TRBV14	TGTGCCAGCAGCCGATATGATGTAATGGCCGCTGGCTACACCTTC	CASSRYDVMAAGYTF
TRBD2	TRBJ2-5	-	TRBV12-5	TGTGCTAGTGGCTATACTAGCGTACAAGAGACCCAGTACTTC	CASGYTSVQETQYF
TRBD1	TRBJ1-5	-	TRBV5-1	TGCGCCAGCAGCCCCGGGACAGGGGATAGCAATCAGCCCCAGCATTTT	CASSPGTGDSNQPQHF
-	TRBJ1-1	-	TRBV27	TGTGCCAGCAGTTTGAACAGGGTGGGCACTGAAGCTTTCTTT	CASSLNRVGTEAFF
TRBD2	TRBJ2-3	-	TRBV7-9	TGTGCCAGCAGCTCAAGCGGGAGAGGGAGCACGGGAGATACGCAGTATTTT	CASSSSGRGSTGDTQYF
-	TRBJ2-7	-	TRBV28	TGTGCCAGCAGTCGGTCATACGAGCAGTACTTC	CASSRSYEQYF
TRBD2	TRBJ2-5	few	TRBV6-5	TGTGCCAGCACCTCAGCGGGACGGGAGACCCAGTACTTC	CASTSAGRETQYF
TRBD1	TRBJ2-2	-	TRBV18	TGTGCCAGCTCACGTTATGACAGGGATATACCCGGGGAGCTGTTTTTT	CASSRYDRDIPGELFF
TRBD1	TRBJ1-1	-	TRBV5-1	TGCGCCAGCAGCACGGGACAGGGGGCGAAATTGGGCACTGAAGCTTTCTTT	CASSTGQGAKLGTEAFF
TRBD2	TRBJ2-5	-	TRBV5-1	TGCGCCAGCAGCTTGGCCTCTAGCGGGCTTCAAGAGACCCAGTACTTC	CASSLASSGLQETQYF
-	TRBJ1-5	-	TRBV28	TGTGCCAGCAGTCGACCTATGGGGGGAGGTCAGCCCCAGCATTTT	CASSRPMGGGQPQHF
-	TRBJ1-1	-	TRBV6-5	TGTGCCAGCAGTAATTACAGGTCTGAAGCTTTCTTT	CASSNYRSEAFF
-	TRBJ2-7	-	TRBV7-2	TGTGCCAGCAGCTTAGGAGGGGCGGGAATACCTGGCGAGCAGTACTTC	CASSLGGAGIPGEQYF
TRBD1	TRBJ2-1	-	TRBV7-2	TGTGCCAGCAGCTTAGGACAGGGGCCCTACAATGAGCAGTTCTTC	CASSLGQGPYNEQFF
-	TRBJ2-7	once	TRBV14	TGTGCCAGCAGCCAAGCCTACAGGGCGGGGGTGCAGTACTTC	CASSQAYRAGVQYF
-	TRBJ2-5	-	TRBV10-3	TGTGCCATCAGTGGAGGGCAGGGGGAGACCCAGTACTTC	CAISGGQGETQYF
-	TRBJ2-5	-	TRBV25-1	TGTGCCAGCAGTGACCGGGACTTACAATACTTC	CASSDRDLQYF
-	TRBJ1-1	-	TRBV6-5	TGTGCCAGCAGTTACGCCTCGGTATTGAACACTGAAGCTTTCTTT	CASSYASVLNTEAFF
TRBD1	TRBJ2-2	-	TRBV2	TGTGCCAGCAAATCAGGGGGAGTCCTGACCGGGGAGCTGTTTTTT	CASKSGGVLTGELFF
-	TRBJ2-3	-	TRBV9	TGTGCCAGCAGCGTAGCTAGCACAGATACGCAGTATTTT	CASSVASTDTQYF
TRBD1	TRBJ1-6	-	TRBV18	TGTGCCAGCTCGGTCGCAGGGGGCCCAGATTCACCCCTCCACTTT	CASSVAGGPDSPLHF
TRBD1	TRBJ1-4	-	TRBV5-1	TGCGCCAGCAGCTTGGGGACAGGGAATCGAGGAGAAAAACTGTTTTTT	CASSLGTGNRGEKLFF
TRBD2	TRBJ2-1	-	TRBV6-7	TGTGCCAGCAGCCCGATCGGGACTAGCGGGTTGGGTGAGCAGTTCTTC	CASSPIGTSGLGEQFF
-	TRBJ2-3	-	TRBV2	TGTGCCAGCAGCATTAGGACATCTCCCTCCGATACGCAGTATTTT	CASSIRTSPSDTQYF
TRBD2	TRBJ2-7	-	TRBV5-6	TGTGCCAGCAGCTTCGACAGAAGACTGAGCGGGACGTCCTACGAGCAGTACTTC	CASSFDRRLSGTSYEQYF
TRBD1	TRBJ1-5	-	TRBV19	TGTGCCAGTAATCCGGACAGGGTCTATCAGCCCCAGCATTTT	CASNPDRVYQPQHF
TRBD2	TRBJ2-1	-	TRBV9	TGTGCCAGCAGCGTAGGGGGACTAGCGTCCTACAATGAGCAGTTCTTC	CASSVGGLASYNEQFF
-	TRBJ1-4	-	TRBV30	TGTGCCTGGATACCAGGGTCAACTAATGAAAAACTGTTTTTT	CAWIPGSTNEKLFF